The 27 T cell receptor beta chains below come from one sample, sequenced in a study of blood T cell repertoires in COVID-19 (dated by TCRdb to the early 2020s). Preparation of the library involved the immunoSEQ multiplex PCR assay. In its TCRdb copy, this immuneACCESS table keeps in-frame sequences only and misses some clones. Where compared with another copy, unresolved V genes explain less than half of these, and the others have no known cause. In this sample the table shows 95,000 to 150,000 clones, 80% to 90% of which occur a single time. Together, the top ten hold around 10% of the sample. Sequencing input: peripheral blood. The source of these receptors is a human donor in a cohort sampled during active COVID-19.

A few counts support this clone. The rearrangement joins TRBV3-1 (or the pseudogene TRBV3-2) to TRBJ2-3; 10 nucleotides line up with TRBD2. V trimming: 4 bases; J trimming: 2 bases; junction bases outside the gene matches: 9. Germline values: CDR1 LGHDT, CDR2 YNNKEL (reference sequence). This CDR3 has 17 residues. The CDR3 nucleotides are TGTGCCAGCAGCCGGGATGTAGCGGGGGGCCTCACAGATACGCAGTATTTT. Translating gives CASSRDVAGGLTDTQYF.

A few counts support this clone. The rearrangement joins TRBV3-1 (or the pseudogene TRBV3-2) to TRBJ1-5; possibly TRBD1 for D (5 bases). The CDR3 runs 16 residues. Germline CDR1 reads LGHDT; CDR2 reads YNNKEL (reference sequence). The V gene lost 3 bases and the J gene lost 6 bases, with 18 bases spanning the gap. CDR3 amino acids: CASSHGGQGGSQPQHF. The DNA for the CDR3 is TGTGCCAGCAGCCATGGCGGCCAGGGCGGGAGTCAGCCCCAGCATTTT.

The J gene is TRBJ2-5, the V gene TRBV10-3; 9 positions agree with TRBD1. The CDR3 covers 15 residues. The V gene end was trimmed by 0 bases and the J gene end by 5 bases; junction bases not matched to a gene: 4. Germline V gene lookup returns CDR1 ENHRY and CDR2 SYGVKD. The DNA for the CDR3 is TGTGCCATCAGTGAGTCGACAGGGGGGCAGGAGACCCAGTACTTC. It codes for CAISESTGGQETQYF.

The rearrangement links TRBV6-1 to TRBJ2-2; 8 nucleotides line up with TRBD2. Germline values: CDR1 MNHNS, CDR2 SASEGT. The trim removed 8 bases at V and 1 base at J, leaving 15 bases unmatched. This CDR3 spans 18 amino acids. The CDR3 spells CASSEGGVAGLNTGELFF. CDR3 coding DNA: TGTGCCAGCTCTGAAGGGGGGGTAGCGGGGCTGAACACCGGGGAGCTGTTTTTT.

This rearrangement joins TRBV3-1 (or the pseudogene TRBV3-2) to TRBJ2-3, with D possibly TRBD2 on 5 matching bases. This CDR3 has 13 residues. Germline lookup yields CDR1 LGHDT and CDR2 YNNKEL (reference sequence). Trimming took 5 bases from V and 4 from J, leaving 10 bases between them. The CDR3: CASSWTRADTQYF. CDR3 DNA sequence: TGTGCCAGCAGCTGGACGAGGGCAGATACGCAGTATTTT.

The chain links TRBV18 to TRBJ2-3; 12 bases line up with TRBD2. This CDR3 contains 18 residues. Germline V gives CDR1 KGHSH, CDR2 LQKENI. V lost 6 bases and J lost 5; bases outside the gene matches: 15. Here the CDR3 reads CASSLSSFLAGGGDTQYF. The CDR3 nucleotides read TGTGCCAGCTCCCTTTCCTCCTTTCTAGCGGGGGGGGGAGATACGCAGTATTTT.

Comment on this clone: Other DNA sequences in this sample translate to the same CDR3. The chain is built from TRBV7-2 and TRBJ2-7, with D possibly being TRBD2 (6 bases). CDR1 is SGHTA, CDR2 FQGNSA, per germline. The CDR3 length is 14 residues. Trimming took 0 bases from V and 4 from J, leaving 10 bases between them. The CDR3 DNA reads TGTGCCAGCAGCTTAGCCGGGGGACCTTACGAGCAGTACTTC. Protein sequence: CASSLAGGPYEQYF. Filled out from reference TRBV7-2 and TRBJ2-7, the complete variable domain reads GAGVSQSPSNKVTEKGKDVELRCDPISGHTALYWYRQSLGQGLEFLIYFQGNSAPDKSGLPSDRFSAERTGGSVSTLTIQRTQQEDSAVYLCASSLAGGPYEQYFGPGTRLTVT.

The V and J genes are TRBV11-2 and TRBJ2-5, with 8 positions matching TRBD2. The V gene's germline CDR1 is SGHAT and CDR2 FQNNGV. The CDR3 spans 18 residues. The V gene end was trimmed by 0 bases and the J gene end by 1 base; junction bases not matched to a gene: 10. The CDR3: CASSLDHRLAGSQETQYF. Written as DNA, the CDR3 is TGTGCCAGCAGCTTAGATCATAGGCTAGCGGGCTCCCAAGAGACCCAGTACTTC.

The chain recombines TRBV12-3 or TRBV12-4 with TRBJ2-1; no clear D gene. This CDR3 has 12 residues. V lost 2 bases and J lost 10, with 9 bases in between. CDR3 sequence: CASSLRPGEQFF. CDR3 DNA sequence: TGTGCCAGCAGTTTACGGCCCGGGGAGCAGTTCTTC.

The V gene is TRBV5-4, the J gene TRBJ2-7; D ambiguous. This CDR3 is built from 14 residues. The germline gives CDR1 SGHNT, CDR2 YYREEE (reference sequence). The V end lost 2 bases, the J end lost 3 bases, and 12 bases lay between the germline ends. CDR3 protein: CASSLALESYEQYF. For the CDR3, the DNA is TGTGCCAGCAGCTTAGCCCTAGAGAGCTACGAGCAGTACTTC.

V and J are TRBV10-3 and TRBJ2-7, with D tentatively TRBD2 (7 bases). The V and J ends lost 8 bases and 6 bases respectively, with 23 bases between them. The CDR3 is 15 amino acids. Germline CDR1 is ENHRY and CDR2 is SYGVKD. The CDR3 region has the DNA TGTGCCATCCGTGGGGGGGGGCAGGGATTTGCCGAGCAGTACTTC. The encoded protein is CAIRGGGQGFAEQYF.

V and J are TRBV29-1 and TRBJ2-2; 7 bases are a match to TRBD2. Germline CDR1 and CDR2: SQVTM and ANQGSEA. Losses at the gene ends were 7 bases for V and 4 bases for J; bases not matched to a gene: 6. The CDR3 has 13 residues. The CDR3, as DNA: TGCAGCGGAAGCGGGGATCGCACCGGGGAGCTGTTTTTT. It yields the protein CSGSGDRTGELFF.

This rearrangement joins TRBV5-1 to TRBJ1-4, with D possibly matching TRBD1 (6 bases). V gave up 0 bases and J gave up 3 bases, with 12 bases separating them. Germline V CDR1 and CDR2: SGHRS, YFSETQ. CDR3 length equals 16 residues. CDR3 loop: CASSLDLTGSNEKLFF. The CDR3 DNA follows: TGCGCCAGCAGCTTGGATTTAACAGGGTCTAATGAAAAACTGTTTTTT.

This rearrangement joins TRBV5-1 to TRBJ2-3; possible D gene TRBD1, 5 bases. There are 15 residues in the CDR3. Per germline, CDR1 SGHRS and CDR2 YFSETQ. Trimming pared 6 bases from V and 2 bases from J, leaving 16 bases between. The CDR3 protein is CASKEAGHYTDTQYF. The CDR3 DNA reads as TGCGCCAGCAAGGAAGCTGGACACTACACAGATACGCAGTATTTT.

The chain links TRBV18 to TRBJ2-2, with 12 bases identical to TRBD2. This CDR3 has 16 amino acids. V lost 4 bases to trimming and J lost 5 bases; unmatched junction nucleotides: 5. In germline, CDR1 is KGHSH, CDR2 LQKENI. Here the CDR3 DNA reads TGTGCCAGCTCACTGACTAGCGGGAGTAGAACCGGGGAGCTGTTTTTT. Protein: CASSLTSGSRTGELFF.

This chain joins TRBV10-3 and TRBJ1-4, with 7 bases aligning to TRBD1. Losses at the gene ends were 6 bases for V and 4 bases for J; bases not matched to a gene: 2. Looked up from germline, CDR1 is ENHRY and CDR2 is SYGVKD. The CDR3 is 13 amino acids. CDR3 sequence: CAISRGFNEKLFF. For the CDR3, the DNA is TGTGCCATCAGCAGGGGGTTTAATGAAAAACTGTTTTTT.

The chain links TRBV30 to TRBJ1-4; TRBD1 matches 8 bases. The germline CDR1 and CDR2 sequences are GTSNPN and SVGIG (reference sequence). CDR3 length: 17 residues. The trim removed 0 bases at V and 8 bases at J, leaving 14 bases unmatched. In DNA, the CDR3 is TGTGCCTGGAGTGTAAGACAGGGGAAATTACTAGGGGAAAAACTGTTTTTT. Encoded protein: CAWSVRQGKLLGEKLFF.

Here the CDR3 reads CASSLTPRDRVLYGETQYF. CDR3 nucleotides: TGTGCCAGCAGCTTAACCCCCCGGGACAGGGTACTCTATGGCGAGACCCAGTACTTC. V gene TRBV7-6 combines with J gene TRBJ2-5; TRBD1 matches at 9 bases. Per the germline V gene, CDR1 is SGHVS and CDR2 is FNYEAQ. This CDR3 spans 19 amino acids. V was clipped by 2 bases and J by 5 bases; unmatched bases: 18.

The chain links TRBV5-1 to TRBJ2-7, with D perhaps matching TRBD1 (6 bases). This CDR3 region has 13 residues. In germline, CDR1 is SGHRS, CDR2 YFSETQ. V lost 1 base and J lost 2, with 7 bases in between. CDR3 nucleotides: TGCGCCAGCAGCTTGAGACAGGCCTACGAGCAGTACTTC. Amino acid sequence: CASSLRQAYEQYF.

This clone has ten or more counts. This chain connects TRBV6-5 to TRBJ2-7, with D hard to call. Germline V lookup: CDR1 MNHEY, CDR2 SVGAGI. V gave up 6 bases and J gave up 1 base, with 10 bases separating them. This CDR3 has 13 residues. The CDR3 here is CASSTPGSYEQYF. The CDR3 coding sequence is TGTGCCAGCAGCACTCCCGGGTCCTACGAGCAGTACTTC.

V gene TRBV7-2 combines with J gene TRBJ1-5; D unclear. The length of the CDR3 is 14 residues. Germline V CDR1 and CDR2: SGHTA, FQGNSA. V lost 6 bases and J lost 3, with 12 bases in between. DNA of the CDR3: TGTGCCAGCAGGTCGGCAGGCCTCAATCAGCCCCAGCATTTT. Translating gives CASRSAGLNQPQHF.

The chain is built from TRBV5-5 and TRBJ2-7; D is possibly TRBD1 (6 bases). This CDR3 has 13 residues. The germline V gene encodes CDR1 SGHKS and CDR2 YYEKEE (reference sequence). Trimming took off 4 bases at V and 4 bases at J, with 12 bases between the two ends. CDR3 coding DNA: TGTGCCAGCAGCCAACTCGGACAGTACGAGCAGTACTTC. Residues: CASSQLGQYEQYF.

The rearrangement joins TRBV7-2 to TRBJ2-5, with TRBD2 as a possible D gene (6 bases). In germline, CDR1 is SGHTA, CDR2 FQGNSA. The CDR3 has 14 residues. The V end was cut by 4 bases, the J end by 2 bases, with 11 bases between. In DNA form, the CDR3 reads TGTGCCAGCAGCTGGGGGAGGCAGCAAGAGACCCAGTACTTC. Its translation: CASSWGRQQETQYF.

The table lists this clone with a count of one. V is TRBV5-1 and J is TRBJ2-3, with 15 bases that match TRBD2. The CDR3 is 19 amino acids. The J segment lost 0 bases and the V segment lost 3 bases, leaving 8 bases of the junction unmatched. The V gene's germline CDR1 is SGHRS and CDR2 YFSETQ. This CDR3 reads CASSSRTSGGAASTDTQYF. CDR3 DNA sequence: TGCGCCAGCAGCTCACGGACTAGCGGGGGGGCGGCTAGCACAGATACGCAGTATTTT. The full variable domain, with the rest looked up from reference TRBV5-1 and TRBJ2-3, is KAGVTQTPRYLIKTRGQQVTLSCSPISGHRSVSWYQQTPGQGLQFLFEYFSETQRNKGNFPGRFSGRQFSNSRSEMNVSTLELGDSALYLCASSSRTSGGAASTDTQYFGPGTRLTVL.

This clone was seen once. This chain links TRBV12-3 or TRBV12-4 with TRBJ2-7; the match to TRBD1 covers 7 bases. V lost 2 bases to trimming and J lost 2 bases; unmatched junction nucleotides: 0. The CDR3 length is 13 residues. CDR3 sequence: CASSLTGAYEQYF. CDR3 in DNA: TGTGCCAGCAGTTTAACAGGGGCCTACGAGCAGTACTTC.

This chain uses TRBV28 with TRBJ1-3; tentatively, D is TRBD1 (5 bases). V was trimmed by 6 bases and J by 0 bases, leaving 15 bases between them. Germline values: CDR1 MDHEN, CDR2 SYDVKM. The CDR3 is made up of 16 amino acids. The CDR3 spells CASSRRGIVSGNTIYF. The CDR3 region has the DNA TGTGCCAGCAGCCGCCGGGGGATCGTCTCTGGAAACACCATATATTTT.

This clone showed up just once. The chain has TRBV3-1 (or the pseudogene TRBV3-2) and TRBJ2-7; no reliable D call. The CDR3 length is 13 residues. Per the germline V gene, CDR1 is LGHDT and CDR2 is YNNKEL (reference sequence). V lost 1 base to trimming and J lost 3 bases, with 7 bases between them. The CDR3 sequence is CASSQAQYYEQYF. The CDR3 DNA follows: TGTGCCAGCAGCCAAGCCCAGTACTACGAGCAGTACTTC.